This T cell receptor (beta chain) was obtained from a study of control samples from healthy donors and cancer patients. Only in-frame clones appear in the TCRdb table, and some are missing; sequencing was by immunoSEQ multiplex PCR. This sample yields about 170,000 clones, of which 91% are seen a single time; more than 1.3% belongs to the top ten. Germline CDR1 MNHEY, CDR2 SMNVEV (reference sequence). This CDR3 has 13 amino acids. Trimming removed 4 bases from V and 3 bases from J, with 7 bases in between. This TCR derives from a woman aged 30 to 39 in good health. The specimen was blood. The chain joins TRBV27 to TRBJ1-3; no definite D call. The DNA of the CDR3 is TGTGCCAGCAGTTCCGGGGTTGGAAACACCATATATTTT. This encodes CASSSGVGNTIYF.